The T cell receptor (beta chain) described here comes from a study of OX40 agonist ivuxolimab in advanced cancers. Germline loops: CDR1 GTSNPN, CDR2 SVGIG (reference sequence). CDR3 length: 15 residues. With 0 bases removed from V and 6 bases from J, the gap between germline ends came to 14 bases. Using immunoSEQ multiplex PCR, the repertoire was profiled, and TCRdb retains in-frame clones only, with some absent. Of 25,000 to 40,000 clones in the sample, roughly 80% are singletons; the top ten hold around 10%. Autoimmune disease history or systemic immunosuppression meant exclusion. This chain connects TRBV30 to TRBJ2-2, with D unclear. This specimen was CD4+ or CD8+ T cells sorted from blood, taken in a trial of the OX40 agonist ivuxolimab. This TCR came from an adult with an advanced solid tumor such as melanoma, head and neck, liver or kidney cancer. The CDR3 DNA sequence: TGTGCCTGGAGTGTTGATTTTGGTCGGGCCGGGGAGCTGTTTTTT. Protein product: CAWSVDFGRAGELFF.